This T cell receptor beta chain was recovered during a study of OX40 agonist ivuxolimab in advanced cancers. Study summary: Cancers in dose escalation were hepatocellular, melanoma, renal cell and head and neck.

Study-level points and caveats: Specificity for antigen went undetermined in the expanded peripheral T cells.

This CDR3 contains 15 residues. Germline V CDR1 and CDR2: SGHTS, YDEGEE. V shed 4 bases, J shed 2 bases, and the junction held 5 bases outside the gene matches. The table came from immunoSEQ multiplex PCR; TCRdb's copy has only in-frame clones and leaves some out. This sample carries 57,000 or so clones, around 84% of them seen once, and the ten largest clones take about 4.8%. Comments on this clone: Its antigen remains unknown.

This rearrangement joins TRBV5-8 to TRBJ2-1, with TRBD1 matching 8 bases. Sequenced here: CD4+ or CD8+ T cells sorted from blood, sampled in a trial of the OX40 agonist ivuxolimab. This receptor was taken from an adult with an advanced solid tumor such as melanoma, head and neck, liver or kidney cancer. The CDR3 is CASSRTGRPYNEQFF. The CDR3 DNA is TGTGCCAGCAGCCGGACAGGGCGTCCCTACAATGAGCAGTTCTTC.